These 2 T cell receptor beta chains were all obtained from the same sample, sequenced in a study of cytomegalovirus exposure and HLA in healthy donors. A multiplex PCR was run with 60 Vbeta primers and 13 Jbeta primers. TCRdb keeps only in-frame clones here, not all; method: immunoSEQ multiplex PCR. The sample has some 120,000 clones; more than 80% are singletons. Sequenced input: PBMCs. The receptors originated from a man aged 25-40 years in good health and CMV-seronegative.

This chain links TRBV4-3 with TRBJ2-7; 10 bases are shared with TRBD1. Germline values: CDR1 LGHNA, CDR2 YSLEER. The J segment lost 2 bases and the V segment lost 5 bases, leaving 3 bases of the junction unmatched. This CDR3 is 14 amino acids long. The CDR3 DNA reads as TGCGCCAGCAGCGCCGGGACAGGGGCCTACGAGCAGTACTTC. Translated: CASSAGTGAYEQYF.

With regard to this clone: Its ends do not fully match the called genes, so a read error is possible. The genes are TRBV7-9 and TRBJ1-2; TRBD1 aligns across 7 bases. Per germline, CDR1 SEHNR and CDR2 FQNEAQ (reference sequence). The CDR3 runs 14 residues. In DNA, the CDR3 is TGTGCCAGCAGCCTGGGACAGAACAACTATGGCTACCCCTTC. Protein: CASSLGQNNYGYPF.